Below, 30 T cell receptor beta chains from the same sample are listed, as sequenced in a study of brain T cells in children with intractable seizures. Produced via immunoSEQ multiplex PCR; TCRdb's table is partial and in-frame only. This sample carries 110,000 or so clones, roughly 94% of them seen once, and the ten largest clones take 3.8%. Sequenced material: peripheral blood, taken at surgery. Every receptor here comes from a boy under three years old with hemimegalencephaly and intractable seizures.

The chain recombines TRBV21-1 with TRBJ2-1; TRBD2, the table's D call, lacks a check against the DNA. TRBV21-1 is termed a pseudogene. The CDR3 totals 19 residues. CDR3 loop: CASSKQTSGATSSYNEQFF. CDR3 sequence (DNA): TGTGCCAGCAGCAAACAGACTAGCGGGGCTACGAGCTCCTACAATGAGCAGTTCTTC.

The CDR3 nucleotides read TGTGCCTGGAGCCAGGGGGGAGGATCACCCCTCCACTTT. It translates to CAWSQGGGSPLHF. This chain uses TRBV30 with TRBJ1-6; TRBD1 matches at 7 bases. Trimming cost V 3 bases and J 10 bases; bases outside gene matches: 6. Germline V gene data show CDR1 as GTSNPN and CDR2 as SVGIG (reference sequence). CDR3 length: 13 amino acids.

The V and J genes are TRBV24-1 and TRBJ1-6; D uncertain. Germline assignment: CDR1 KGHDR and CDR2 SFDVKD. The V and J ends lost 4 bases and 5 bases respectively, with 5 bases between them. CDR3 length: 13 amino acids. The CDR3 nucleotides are TGTGCCACCAGTGACAGTAATAATTCACCCCTCCACTTT. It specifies CATSDSNNSPLHF.

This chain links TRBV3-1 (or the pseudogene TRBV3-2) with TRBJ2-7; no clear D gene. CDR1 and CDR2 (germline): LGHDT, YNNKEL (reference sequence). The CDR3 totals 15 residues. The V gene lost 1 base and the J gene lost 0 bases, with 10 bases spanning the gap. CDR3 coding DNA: TGTGCCAGCAGCCAAGCAGCGACACCCTCCTACGAGCAGTACTTC. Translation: CASSQAATPSYEQYF.

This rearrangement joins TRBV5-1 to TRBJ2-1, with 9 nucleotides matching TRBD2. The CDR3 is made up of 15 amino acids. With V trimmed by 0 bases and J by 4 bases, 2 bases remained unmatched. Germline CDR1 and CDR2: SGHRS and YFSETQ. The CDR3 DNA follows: TGCGCCAGCAGCTTGGATCTAGCGGGATACAATGAGCAGTTCTTC. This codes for CASSLDLAGYNEQFF.

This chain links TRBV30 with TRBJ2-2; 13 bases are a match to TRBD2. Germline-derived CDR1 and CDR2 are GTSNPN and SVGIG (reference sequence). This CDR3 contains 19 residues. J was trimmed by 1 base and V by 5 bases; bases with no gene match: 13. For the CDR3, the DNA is TGTGCCTGGGGGGGGAGCGGGAGGACTAGCGGGAGGAACACCGGGGAGCTGTTTTTT. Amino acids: CAWGGSGRTSGRNTGELFF.

Written as DNA, the CDR3 is TGCGCCAGCAGCAATCAAGGGACTAGCGAGGAGACCCAGTACTTC. This encodes CASSNQGTSEETQYF. This chain connects TRBV5-1 to TRBJ2-5; 10 bases are a match to TRBD2. The CDR3 consists of 15 residues. V lost 4 bases and J lost 5; bases outside the gene matches: 8. Germline loops: CDR1 SGHRS, CDR2 YFSETQ. Full variable domain (remainder filled in from reference TRBV5-1 and TRBJ2-5): KAGVTQTPRYLIKTRGQQVTLSCSPISGHRSVSWYQQTPGQGLQFLFEYFSETQRNKGNFPGRFSGRQFSNSRSEMNVSTLELGDSALYLCASSNQGTSEETQYFGPGTRLLVL.

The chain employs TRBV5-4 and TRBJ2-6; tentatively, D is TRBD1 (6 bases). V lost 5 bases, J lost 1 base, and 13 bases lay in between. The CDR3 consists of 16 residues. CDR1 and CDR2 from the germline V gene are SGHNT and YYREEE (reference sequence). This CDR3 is CASSHVGASGANVLTF. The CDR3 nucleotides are TGTGCCAGCAGTCATGTGGGGGCATCTGGGGCCAACGTCCTGACTTTC.

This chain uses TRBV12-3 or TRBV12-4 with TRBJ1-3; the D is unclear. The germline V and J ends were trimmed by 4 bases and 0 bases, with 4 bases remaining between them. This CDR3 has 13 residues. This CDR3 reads CASSSNSGNTIYF. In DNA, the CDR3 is TGTGCCAGCAGTTCCAACTCTGGAAACACCATATATTTT.

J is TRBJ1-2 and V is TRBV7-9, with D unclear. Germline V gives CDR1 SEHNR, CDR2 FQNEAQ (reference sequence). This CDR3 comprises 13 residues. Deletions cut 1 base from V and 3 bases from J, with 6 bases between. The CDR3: CASSLEIDYGYTF. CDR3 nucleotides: TGTGCCAGCAGCTTAGAGATTGACTATGGCTACACCTTC.

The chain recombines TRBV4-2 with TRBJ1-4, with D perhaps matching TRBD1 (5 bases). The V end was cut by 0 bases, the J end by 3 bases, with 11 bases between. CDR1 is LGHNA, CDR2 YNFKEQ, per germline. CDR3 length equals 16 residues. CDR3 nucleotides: TGTGCCAGCAGCCAAGATTCCGGGGGGGCTAATGAAAAACTGTTTTTT. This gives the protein CASSQDSGGANEKLFF.

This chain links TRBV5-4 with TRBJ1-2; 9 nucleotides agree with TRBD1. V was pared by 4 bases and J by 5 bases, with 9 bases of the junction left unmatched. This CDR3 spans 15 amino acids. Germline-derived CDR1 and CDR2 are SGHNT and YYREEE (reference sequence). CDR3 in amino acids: CASSRDRVFFYGYTF. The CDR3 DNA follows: TGTGCCAGCAGCCGGGACAGGGTTTTTTTTTATGGCTACACCTTC.

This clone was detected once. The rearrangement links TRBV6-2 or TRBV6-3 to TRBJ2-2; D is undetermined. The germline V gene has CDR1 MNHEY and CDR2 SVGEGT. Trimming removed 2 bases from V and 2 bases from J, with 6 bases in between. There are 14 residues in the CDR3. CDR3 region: CASSYPYNTGELFF. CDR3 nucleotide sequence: TGTGCCAGCAGTTACCCGTACAACACCGGGGAGCTGTTTTTT.

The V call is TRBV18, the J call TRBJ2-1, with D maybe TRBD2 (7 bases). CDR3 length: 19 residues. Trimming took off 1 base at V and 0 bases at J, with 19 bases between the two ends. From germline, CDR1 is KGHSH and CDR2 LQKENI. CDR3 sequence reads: CASSPRLTWEGDSYNEQFF. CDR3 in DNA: TGTGCCAGCTCACCACGATTAACCTGGGAGGGGGACTCCTACAATGAGCAGTTCTTC.

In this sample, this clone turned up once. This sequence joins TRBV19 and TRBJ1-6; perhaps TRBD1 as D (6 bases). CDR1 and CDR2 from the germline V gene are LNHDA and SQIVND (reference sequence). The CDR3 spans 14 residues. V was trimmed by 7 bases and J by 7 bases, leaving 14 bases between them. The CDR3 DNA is TGTGCCAGTACCCTAACAGGGTCCAATTCACCCCTCCACTTT. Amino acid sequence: CASTLTGSNSPLHF.

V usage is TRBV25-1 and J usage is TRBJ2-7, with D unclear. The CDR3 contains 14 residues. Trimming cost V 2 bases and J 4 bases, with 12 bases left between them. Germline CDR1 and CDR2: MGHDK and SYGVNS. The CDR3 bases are TGTGCCAGCAGTGAAGGAAACTTCGGTTACGAGCAGTACTTC. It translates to CASSEGNFGYEQYF.

This CDR3 reads CASSLGLGNTIYF. CDR3 coding DNA: TGCGCCAGCAGCTTGGGGCTCGGGAACACCATATATTTT. This chain joins TRBV5-1 and TRBJ1-3; D gene ambiguous. V dropped 0 bases and J dropped 7 bases, with 8 bases sitting between them. There are 13 residues in the CDR3. CDR1 is SGHRS, CDR2 YFSETQ, per germline.

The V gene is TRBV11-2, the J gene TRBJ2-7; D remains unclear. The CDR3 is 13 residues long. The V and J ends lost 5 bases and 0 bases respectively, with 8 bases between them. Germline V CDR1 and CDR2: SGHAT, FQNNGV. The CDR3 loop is CASSPHHSYEQYF. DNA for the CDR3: TGTGCCAGCAGCCCTCATCACTCCTACGAGCAGTACTTC.

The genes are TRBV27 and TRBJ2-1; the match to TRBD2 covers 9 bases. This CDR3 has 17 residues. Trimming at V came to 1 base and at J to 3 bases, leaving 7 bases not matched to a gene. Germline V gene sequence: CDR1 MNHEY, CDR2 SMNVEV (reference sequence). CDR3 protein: CASSLWRLAEDYNEQFF. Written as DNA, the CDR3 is TGTGCCAGCAGTTTATGGCGACTAGCGGAGGACTACAATGAGCAGTTCTTC.

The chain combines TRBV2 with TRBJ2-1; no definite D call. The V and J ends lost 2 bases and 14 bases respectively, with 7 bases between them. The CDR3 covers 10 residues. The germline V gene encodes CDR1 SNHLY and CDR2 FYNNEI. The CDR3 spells CASSENWEFF. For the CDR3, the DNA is TGTGCCAGCAGTGAAAACTGGGAGTTCTTC.

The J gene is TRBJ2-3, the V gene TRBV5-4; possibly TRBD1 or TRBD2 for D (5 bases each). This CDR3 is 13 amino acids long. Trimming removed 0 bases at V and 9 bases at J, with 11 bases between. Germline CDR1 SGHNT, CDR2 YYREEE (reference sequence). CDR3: CASSLVERDTQYF. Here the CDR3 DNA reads TGTGCCAGCAGCTTGGTAGAGAGGGACACGCAGTATTTT.

The CDR3 bases are TGTGCCAGCAGTCCCGGGACAGGGTCTGGCTACACCTTC. It is translated as CASSPGTGSGYTF. The chain carries TRBV25-1 and TRBJ1-2; the match to TRBD1 covers 9 bases. The CDR3 sequence is 13 residues long. The ends lost 5 bases at V and 7 bases at J; junction bases unmatched: 5. The V gene's germline CDR1 is MGHDK and CDR2 SYGVNS.

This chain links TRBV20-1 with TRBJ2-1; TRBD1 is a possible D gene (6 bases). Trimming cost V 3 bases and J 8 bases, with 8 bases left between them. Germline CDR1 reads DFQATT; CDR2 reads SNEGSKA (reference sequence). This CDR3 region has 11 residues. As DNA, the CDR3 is TGCAGTGCTAGCAGGGGCGATGAGCAGTTCTTC. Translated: CSASRGDEQFF.

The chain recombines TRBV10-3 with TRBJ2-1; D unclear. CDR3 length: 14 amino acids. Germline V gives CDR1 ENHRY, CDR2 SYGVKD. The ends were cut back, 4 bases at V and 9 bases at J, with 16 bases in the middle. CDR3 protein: CAISVFLLLGEQFF. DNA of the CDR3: TGTGCCATCAGTGTATTCTTACTCCTGGGTGAGCAGTTCTTC.

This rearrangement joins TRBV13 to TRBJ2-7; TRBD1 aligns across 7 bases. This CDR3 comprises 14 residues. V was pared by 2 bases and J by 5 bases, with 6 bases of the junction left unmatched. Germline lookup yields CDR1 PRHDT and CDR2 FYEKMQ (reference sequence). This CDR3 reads CASSLYDRVHEQYF. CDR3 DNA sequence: TGTGCCAGCAGCTTATACGACAGGGTACACGAGCAGTACTTC.

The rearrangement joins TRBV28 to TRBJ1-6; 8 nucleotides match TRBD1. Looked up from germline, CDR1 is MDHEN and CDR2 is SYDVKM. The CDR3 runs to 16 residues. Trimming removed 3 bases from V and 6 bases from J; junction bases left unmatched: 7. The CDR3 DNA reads TGTGCCAGCAGTTTTTGGCAGGGGGCAGGTAATTCACCCCTCCACTTT. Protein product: CASSFWQGAGNSPLHF. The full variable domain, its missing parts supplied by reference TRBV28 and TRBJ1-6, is DVKVTQSSRYLVKRTGEKVFLECVQDMDHENMFWYRQDPGLGLRLIYFSYDVKMKEKGDIPEGYSVSREKKERFSLILESASTNQTSMYLCASSFWQGAGNSPLHFGNGTRLTVT.

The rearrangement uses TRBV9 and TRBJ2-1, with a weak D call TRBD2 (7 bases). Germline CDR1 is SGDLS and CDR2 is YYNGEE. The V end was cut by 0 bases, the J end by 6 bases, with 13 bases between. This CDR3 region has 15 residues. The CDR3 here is CASSVAGGPGNEQFF. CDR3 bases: TGTGCCAGCAGCGTAGCCGGGGGGCCCGGCAATGAGCAGTTCTTC.

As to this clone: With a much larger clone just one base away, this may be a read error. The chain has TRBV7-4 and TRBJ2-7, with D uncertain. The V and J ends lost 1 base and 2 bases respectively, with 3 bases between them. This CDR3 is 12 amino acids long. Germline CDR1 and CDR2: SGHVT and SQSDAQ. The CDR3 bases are TGTGCCAGCAGCTTAGTCACCTACGAGCAGTACTTC. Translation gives CASSLVTYEQYF.

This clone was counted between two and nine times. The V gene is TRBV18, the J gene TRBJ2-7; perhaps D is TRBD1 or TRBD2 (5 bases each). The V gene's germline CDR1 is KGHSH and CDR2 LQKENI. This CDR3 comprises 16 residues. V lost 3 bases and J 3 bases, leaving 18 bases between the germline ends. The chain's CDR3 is CASSPLDPGPHYEQYF. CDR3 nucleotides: TGTGCCAGCTCACCGCTCGATCCGGGACCTCACTACGAGCAGTACTTC.

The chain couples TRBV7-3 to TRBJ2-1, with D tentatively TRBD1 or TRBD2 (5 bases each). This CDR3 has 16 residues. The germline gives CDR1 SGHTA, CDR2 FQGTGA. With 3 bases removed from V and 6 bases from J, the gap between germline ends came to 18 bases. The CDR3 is CASSFSGPVGSNEQFF. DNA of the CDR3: TGTGCCAGCAGCTTCTCGGGGCCCGTCGGTTCCAATGAGCAGTTCTTC. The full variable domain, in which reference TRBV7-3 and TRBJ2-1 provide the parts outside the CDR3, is GAGVSQTPSNKVTEKGKYVELRCDPISGHTALYWYRQSLGQGPEFLIYFQGTGAADDSGLPNDRFFAVRPEGSVSTLKIQRTERGDSAVYLCASSFSGPVGSNEQFFGPGTRLTVL.